A selection of T cell receptor beta chains follows, all from one sample in a study of blood T cell repertoires in COVID-19. Clones were sequenced by immunoSEQ multiplex PCR, and TCRdb holds only the in-frame ones, with some missing. The sample consists of tens of thousands of clones, approximately 84% of them appearing once. The sequenced material came from peripheral blood. The source of these receptors is a man between 60 and 75 years old with acute or convalescent COVID-19. Each CDR3 is given with its conserved first and last residue. A D gene is named only where the DNA matches it firmly. Clone size is given for some rows only: seen once, a few or many times, or a class if the clone is expanded.

>TRBD1|-|TRBJ2-5|TRBV2
CASGTVEETQYF
TGTGCCAGCGGGACAGTCGAAGAGACCCAGTACTTC
>-|once|TRBJ1-5|TRBV29-1
CSVEDREGLAGDQPQHF
TGCAGCGTTGAAGACCGGGAAGGACTTGCGGGGGATCAGCCCCAGCATTTT
>-|few|TRBJ2-1|TRBV4-1
CASSQGDGGVWSSSYNEQFF
TGCGCCAGCAGCCAAGGGGATGGAGGGGTATGGTCCAGCTCCTACAATGAGCAGTTCTTC
>-|-|TRBJ1-3|TRBV30
CAWSLGGTRYF
TGTGCCTGGAGTTTGGGGGGGACCAGGTATTTT
>TRBD1|-|TRBJ1-5|TRBV29-1
CSVQTGSSQPQHF
TGCAGCGTTCAGACAGGGTCAAGTCAGCCCCAGCATTTT
>TRBD2|-|TRBJ2-7|TRBV5-4
CASSTPAGGDYEQYF
TGTGCCAGCAGCACCCCAGCGGGGGGAGACTACGAGCAGTACTTC
>TRBD2|-|TRBJ2-5|TRBV7-2
CASSFSGGAEETQYF
TGTGCCAGCAGTTTTAGCGGGGGGGCCGAAGAGACCCAGTACTTC
>-|-|TRBJ2-1|TRBV5-1
CASNLGQSSYNEQFF
TGCGCCAGCAACCTCGGACAGAGCTCCTACAATGAGCAGTTCTTC
>TRBD1|-|TRBJ1-1|TRBV5-5
CASRWTGGTEAFF
TGTGCCAGCAGATGGACAGGGGGGACTGAAGCTTTCTTT
>-|-|TRBJ2-1|TRBV9
CASSPLGGSSYNEQFF
TGTGCCAGCAGCCCCCTCGGCGGAAGCTCCTACAATGAGCAGTTCTTC
>-|-|TRBJ1-5|TRBV19
CASSGGQNNQPQHF
TGTGCCAGTAGTGGAGGACAGAACAATCAGCCCCAGCATTTT